This TCR beta chain was identified during a study of PD-1 blockade in classical Hodgkin lymphoma. General study points: Patients with a complete response exhibited baseline diversity comparable to newly diagnosed patients.

About this clone itself: What it recognizes is unknown. An end of the junction does not agree with germline; a read error may underlie this. This specimen includes other DNA sequences encoding the same CDR3.

All trial patients relapsed after autologous stem cell transplantation. Data came from immunoSEQ multiplex PCR; TCRdb stores just in-frame clones and leaves some out. The sample lists around 91,000 clones; approximately 80% were seen once. Germline V gene sequence: CDR1 PRHDT, CDR2 FYEKMQ (reference sequence). The CDR3 has 14 amino acids. The sample consisted of peripheral blood mononuclear cells (PBMCs), taken before the second cycle of nivolumab. The source of this sequence is a human donor with classical Hodgkin lymphoma. V is TRBV13 and J is TRBJ1-3; perhaps TRBD1 as D (6 bases). This CDR3 reads CASSLTGSGNTIYF. CDR3 sequence (DNA): TGTGCCAGCAGCTTGACAGGCTCTGGGAACACCATATATTTT.